What follows is one T cell receptor beta chain and its context. The assay was immunoSEQ multiplex PCR, and TCRdb's table has in-frame clones only and misses some. The repertoire has about 45,000 clones, around 80% of them found once; the top ten carry 7.5% to 9.5%. The sample is drawn from a study of blood T cell repertoires in COVID-19. For the study at large: Whether acute or convalescent, the COVID-19 samples came from the United States, Italy and Spain.

V lost 0 bases to trimming and J lost 5 bases; unmatched junction nucleotides: 4. Germline lookup yields CDR1 SGHRS and CDR2 YFSETQ. The CDR3 contains 15 residues. Sequencing was done on a sample of peripheral blood. V gene TRBV5-1 combines with J gene TRBJ2-1; 8 nucleotides agree with TRBD1. This TCR was recovered from a man at least 80 years old in a cohort sampled during active COVID-19. The CDR3 coding sequence is TGCGCCAGCAGCTTGGTGGGACAGGAGAACAATGAGCAGTTCTTC. Translating it yields CASSLVGQENNEQFF.